Listed below are T cell receptor beta chains from one sample, sequenced in a study of T cell changes during pregnancy in multiple sclerosis. Using immunoSEQ multiplex PCR, the repertoire was profiled, and TCRdb retains in-frame clones only, with some absent. Of around 36,000 clones listed, more than 90% are singletons. Source: peripheral blood, taken before pregnancy. The receptors were gathered from a female donor with multiple sclerosis, enrolled in a pregnancy study. Each CDR3 is given with its conserved first and last residue. D genes are given only for firm matches. Size values are once, few and many counts, or a class for expanded clones, and some rows have none.

d_call,v_call,clone_size,cdr3_length,j_call,cdr3_nt,cdr3_aa
-,TRBV18,-,16,TRBJ2-2,TGTGCCAGCTCACCGCAGGGGGGTTACGACACCGGGGAGCTGTTTTTT,CASSPQGGYDTGELFF
TRBD2,TRBV28,-,14,TRBJ2-2,TGTGCCAGCAGCACTAGCGGGAGAGCCGGGGAGCTGTTTTTT,CASSTSGRAGELFF
TRBD1,TRBV2,-,15,TRBJ1-5,TGTGCCAGCAGTGCCACAGGGGATGGCAATCAGCCCCAGCATTTT,CASSATGDGNQPQHF
-,TRBV18,-,15,TRBJ1-3,TGTGCCAGCTCTCTATCCCGAGACTCTGGAAACACCATATATTTT,CASSLSRDSGNTIYF
-,TRBV10-3,once,14,TRBJ2-7,TGTGCCATCAGTGAGTCGAATCCCCCTAGAGAGCAGTACTTC,CAISESNPPREQYF
TRBD1,TRBV10-1,few,14,TRBJ2-7,TGCGCCAGCAGTGAAGGGACAGGGGTATTCGAGCAGTACTTC,CASSEGTGVFEQYF
TRBD1,TRBV7-7,-,15,TRBJ2-5,TGTGCTAGCAGCCCGACAGGGGGATACCAAGAGACCCAGTACTTC,CASSPTGGYQETQYF
TRBD1,TRBV30,-,11,TRBJ2-7,TGTGCCGGGGGACAGGATTACGAGCAGTACTTC,CAGGQDYEQYF
-,TRBV5-6,-,16,TRBJ2-7,TGTGCCAGCAGCTTGTGGTCCAGCGCCACATCCTACGAGCAGTACTTC,CASSLWSSATSYEQYF
TRBD1,TRBV5-4,-,16,TRBJ2-1,TGTGCCAGCAGCAAGATACCCGGGACAGGGGACCATGAGCAGTTCTTC,CASSKIPGTGDHEQFF
-,TRBV4-1,-,15,TRBJ1-5,TGCGCCAGCAGCCAGGAGGGGCAGCTACATCAGCCCCAGCATTTT,CASSQEGQLHQPQHF
-,TRBV7-3,-,15,TRBJ2-3,TGTGCCAGCAGCTTAACTTCTAGATCCACAGATACGCAGTATTTT,CASSLTSRSTDTQYF
-,TRBV2,-,12,TRBJ2-1,TGTGCCAGCAGTGCCCAGGGGCATGAGCAGTTCTTC,CASSAQGHEQFF
-,TRBV5-1,-,15,TRBJ1-4,TGCGCCAGCAGCTTGGGAGGGCTAAGATATGAAAAACTGTTTTTT,CASSLGGLRYEKLFF
TRBD1,TRBV10-3,-,12,TRBJ1-5,TGTGCCACTAGGACAGGGGACCAGCCCCAGCATTTT,CATRTGDQPQHF
TRBD1,TRBV10-3,-,15,TRBJ2-7,TGTGCCATCAGTGACAGGGGGACCTTTGAGTACGAGCAGTACTTC,CAISDRGTFEYEQYF
TRBD2,TRBV4-1,-,15,TRBJ2-3,TGCGCCAGCAAAGGACTAGAGGATAGCACAGATACGCAGTATTTT,CASKGLEDSTDTQYF
-,TRBV7-3,-,14,TRBJ2-1,TGTGCCAGCAGCCCAGGCGGGACTCCCCGGGAGCAGTTCTTC,CASSPGGTPREQFF
-,TRBV9,-,15,TRBJ2-7,TGTGCCAGCAGCGTGAGTTTGCAAAGCTCCTACGAGCAGTACTTC,CASSVSLQSSYEQYF
TRBD1,TRBV19,-,14,TRBJ1-4,TGTGCCAGTAGTATGGACAGGGATAATGAAAAACTGTTTTTT,CASSMDRDNEKLFF
-,TRBV9,-,14,TRBJ2-7,TGTGCCAGCAGCGCGGGCGGGGACCTCTACGAGCAGTACTTC,CASSAGGDLYEQYF
TRBD2,TRBV19,-,18,TRBJ2-7,TGTGCCAGTAGTAGCCCATACCTAGCGGGAGGAATGAGGCACGAGCAGTACTTC,CASSSPYLAGGMRHEQYF
TRBD1,TRBV9,few,15,TRBJ1-2,TGTGCCAGCAGCCGGGACAGCGGAACCCTCGAGGGCTACACCTTC,CASSRDSGTLEGYTF